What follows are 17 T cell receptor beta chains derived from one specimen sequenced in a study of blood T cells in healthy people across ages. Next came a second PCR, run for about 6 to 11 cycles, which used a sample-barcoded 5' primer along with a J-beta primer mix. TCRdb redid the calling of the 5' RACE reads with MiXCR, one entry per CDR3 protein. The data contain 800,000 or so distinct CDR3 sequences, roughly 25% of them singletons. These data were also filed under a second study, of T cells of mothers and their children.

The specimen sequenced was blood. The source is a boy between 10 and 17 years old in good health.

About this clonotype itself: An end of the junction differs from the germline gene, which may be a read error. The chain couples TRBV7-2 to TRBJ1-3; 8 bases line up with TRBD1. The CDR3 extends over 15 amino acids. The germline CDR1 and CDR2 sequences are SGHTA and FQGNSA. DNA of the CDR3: TGTGCCAGCAGCGACAGACAGGGGAGAGCAAACACCGTATATTTT. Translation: CASSDRQGRANTVYF.

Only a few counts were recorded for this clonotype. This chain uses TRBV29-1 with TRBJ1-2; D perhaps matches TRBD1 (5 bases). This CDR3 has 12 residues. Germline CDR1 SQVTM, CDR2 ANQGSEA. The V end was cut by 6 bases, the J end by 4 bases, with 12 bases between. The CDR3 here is CSVGTESYGYTF. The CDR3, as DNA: TGCAGCGTCGGGACGGAAAGCTATGGCTACACCTTC.

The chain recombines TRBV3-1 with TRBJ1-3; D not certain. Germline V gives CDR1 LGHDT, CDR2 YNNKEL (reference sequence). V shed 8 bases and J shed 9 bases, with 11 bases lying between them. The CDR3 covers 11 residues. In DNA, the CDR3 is TGTGCCAGCCGGTCGGGAGCCACCATATATTTT. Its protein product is CASRSGATIYF.

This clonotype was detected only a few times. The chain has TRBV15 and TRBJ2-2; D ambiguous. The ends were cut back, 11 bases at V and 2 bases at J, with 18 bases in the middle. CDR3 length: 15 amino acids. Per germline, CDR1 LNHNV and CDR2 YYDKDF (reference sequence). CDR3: CAGHKGFFNTGELFF. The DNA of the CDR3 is TGTGCCGGGCATAAAGGCTTCTTTAACACCGGGGAGCTGTTTTTT.

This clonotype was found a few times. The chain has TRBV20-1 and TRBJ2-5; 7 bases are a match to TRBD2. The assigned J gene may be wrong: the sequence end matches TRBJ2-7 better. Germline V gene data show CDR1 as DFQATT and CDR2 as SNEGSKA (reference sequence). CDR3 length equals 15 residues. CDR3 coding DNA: TGCAGTGCTATTGGTAACCTTGCGGGAGCCTACGAGCAGTACTTC. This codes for CSAIGNLAGAYEQYF.

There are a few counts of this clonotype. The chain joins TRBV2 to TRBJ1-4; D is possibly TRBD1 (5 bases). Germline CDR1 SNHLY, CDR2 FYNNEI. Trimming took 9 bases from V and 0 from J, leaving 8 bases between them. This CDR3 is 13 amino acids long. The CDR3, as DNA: TGTGCCAGTCGGGGGTCAACTAATGAAAAACTGTTTTTT. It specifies CASRGSTNEKLFF.

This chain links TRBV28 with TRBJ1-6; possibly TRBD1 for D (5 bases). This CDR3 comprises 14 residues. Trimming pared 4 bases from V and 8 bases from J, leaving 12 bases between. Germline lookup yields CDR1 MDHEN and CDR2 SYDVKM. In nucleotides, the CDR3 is TGTGCCAGCAGTTCCTCGGCAGGGCATTCACCCCTCCACTTT. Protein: CASSSSAGHSPLHF.

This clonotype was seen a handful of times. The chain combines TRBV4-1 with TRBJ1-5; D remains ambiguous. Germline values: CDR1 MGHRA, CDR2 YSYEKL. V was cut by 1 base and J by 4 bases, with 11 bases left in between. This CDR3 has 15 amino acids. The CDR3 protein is CASSQGGGGNQPQHF. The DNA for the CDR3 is TGCGCCAGCAGCCAAGGTGGCGGAGGTAATCAGCCCCAGCATTTT.

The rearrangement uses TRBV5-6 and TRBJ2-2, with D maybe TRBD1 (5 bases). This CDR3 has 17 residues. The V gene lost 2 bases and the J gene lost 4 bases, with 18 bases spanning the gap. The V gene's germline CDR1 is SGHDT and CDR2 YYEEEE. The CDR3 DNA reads TGTGCCAGCAGCTTAAGGACAATAACGCTTGGCACCGGGGAGCTGTTTTTT. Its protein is CASSLRTITLGTGELFF.

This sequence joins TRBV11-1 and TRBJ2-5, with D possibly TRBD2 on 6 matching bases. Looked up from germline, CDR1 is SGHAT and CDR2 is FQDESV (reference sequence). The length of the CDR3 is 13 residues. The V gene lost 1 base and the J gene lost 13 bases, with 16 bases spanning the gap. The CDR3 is CASSLVPLEGMYF. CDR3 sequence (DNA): TGTGCCAGCAGCTTAGTACCCCTGGAGGGCATGTACTTC.

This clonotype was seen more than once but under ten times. For the CDR3, the DNA is TGTGCCAGCTCCCTCGGGGGCCATAGCTCCTACGAGCAGTACTTC. It specifies CASSLGGHSSYEQYF. The chain recombines TRBV7-2 with TRBJ2-5, with D possibly called TRBD1 or TRBD2 (6 bases each). The assigned J gene may be wrong: the sequence end matches TRBJ2-7 better. CDR1 and CDR2 from the germline V gene are SGHTA and FQGNSA. The CDR3 runs 15 residues.

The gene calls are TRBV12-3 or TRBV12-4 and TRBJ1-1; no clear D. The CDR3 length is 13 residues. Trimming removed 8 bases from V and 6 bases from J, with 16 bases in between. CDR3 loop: CASSRQSGAEAFF. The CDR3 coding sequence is TGTGCCAGCTCTAGGCAGAGTGGCGCTGAAGCTTTCTTT.

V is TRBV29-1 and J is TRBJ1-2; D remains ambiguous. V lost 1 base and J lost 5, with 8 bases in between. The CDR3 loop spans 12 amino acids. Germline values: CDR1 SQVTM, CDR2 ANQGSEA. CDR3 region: CSVEGQRYGYTF. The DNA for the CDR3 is TGCAGCGTTGAAGGGCAGAGGTATGGCTACACCTTC. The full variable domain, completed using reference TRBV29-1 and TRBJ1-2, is SAVISQKPSRDICQRGTSLTIQCQVDSQVTMMFWYRQQPGQSLTLIATANQGSEATYESGFVIDKFPISRPNLTFSTLTVSNMSPEDSSIYLCSVEGQRYGYTFGSGTRLTVV.

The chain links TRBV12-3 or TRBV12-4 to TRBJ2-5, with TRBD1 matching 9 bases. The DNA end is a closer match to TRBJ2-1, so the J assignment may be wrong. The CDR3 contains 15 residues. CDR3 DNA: TGTGCCAGCAGGATTGGGACAGGGTTATACAATGAGCAGTTCTTC. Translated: CASRIGTGLYNEQFF.

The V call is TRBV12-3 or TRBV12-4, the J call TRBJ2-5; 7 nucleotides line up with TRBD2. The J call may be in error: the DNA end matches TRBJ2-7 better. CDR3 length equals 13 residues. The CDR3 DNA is TGTGCCAGCATGGGGACCGGGGGGTACGAGCAGTACTTC. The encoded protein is CASMGTGGYEQYF.

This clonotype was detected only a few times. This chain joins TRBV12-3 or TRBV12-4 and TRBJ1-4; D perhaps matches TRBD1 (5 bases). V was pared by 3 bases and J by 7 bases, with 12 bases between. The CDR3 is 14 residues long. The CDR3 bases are TGTGCCAGCAGTTTGGTGGCAGGGCTTGAAAAACTGTTTTTT. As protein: CASSLVAGLEKLFF.

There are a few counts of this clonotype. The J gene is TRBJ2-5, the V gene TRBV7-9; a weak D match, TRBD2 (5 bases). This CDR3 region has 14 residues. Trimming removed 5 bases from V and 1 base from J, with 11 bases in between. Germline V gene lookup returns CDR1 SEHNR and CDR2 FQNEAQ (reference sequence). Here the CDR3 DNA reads TGTGCCAGCAGCGACGGACTGTTCCAAGAGACCCAGTACTTC. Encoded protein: CASSDGLFQETQYF. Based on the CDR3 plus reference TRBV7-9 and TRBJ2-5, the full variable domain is DTGVSQNPRHKITKRGQNVTFRCDPISEHNRLYWYRQTLGQGPEFLTYFQNEAQLEKSRLLSDRFSAERPKGSFSTLEIQRTEQGDSAMYLCASSDGLFQETQYFGPGTRLLVL.